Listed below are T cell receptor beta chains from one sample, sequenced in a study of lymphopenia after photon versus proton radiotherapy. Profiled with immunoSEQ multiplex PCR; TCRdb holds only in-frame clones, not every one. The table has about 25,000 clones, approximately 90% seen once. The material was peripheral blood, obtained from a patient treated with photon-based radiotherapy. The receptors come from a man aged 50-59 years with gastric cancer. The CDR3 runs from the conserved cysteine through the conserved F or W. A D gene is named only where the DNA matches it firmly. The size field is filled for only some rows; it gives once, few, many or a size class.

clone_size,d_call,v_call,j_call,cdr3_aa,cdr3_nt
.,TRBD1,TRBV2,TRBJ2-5,CASSPGQGGMQETQYF,TGTGCCAGCAGTCCCGGACAGGGGGGTATGCAAGAGACCCAGTACTTC
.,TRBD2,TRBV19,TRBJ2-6,CASTSGGTGANVLTF,TGTGCCAGTACCTCGGGGGGTACTGGGGCCAACGTCCTGACTTTC
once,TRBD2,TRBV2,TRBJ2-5,CASSGAGLARGETQYF,TGTGCCAGCAGTGGGGCTGGACTAGCGAGGGGGGAGACCCAGTACTTC
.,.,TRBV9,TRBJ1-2,CASSAEGALLGGYTF,TGTGCCAGCAGCGCGGAAGGGGCTCTCTTGGGTGGCTACACCTTC
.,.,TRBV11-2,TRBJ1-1,CASSFPGMNTEAFF,TGTGCCAGCAGCTTTCCGGGGATGAACACTGAAGCTTTCTTT
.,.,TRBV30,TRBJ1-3,CAWSSWGGSGNTIYF,TGTGCCTGGAGTTCGTGGGGGGGATCTGGAAACACCATATATTTT
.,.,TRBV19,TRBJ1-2,CASTPDGANYGYTF,TGTGCCAGTACTCCGGACGGAGCTAACTATGGCTACACCTTC
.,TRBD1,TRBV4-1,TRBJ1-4,CASSLTPGTGTEKLFF,TGCGCCAGCAGCCTTACCCCCGGGACAGGGACCGAAAAACTGTTTTTT
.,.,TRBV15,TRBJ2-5,CATSRDKGLFETQYF,TGTGCCACCAGCAGAGATAAGGGCCTCTTCGAGACCCAGTACTTC
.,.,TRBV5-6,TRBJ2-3,CASSLDGSTDTQYF,TGTGCCAGCAGCTTGGACGGGAGCACAGATACGCAGTATTTT
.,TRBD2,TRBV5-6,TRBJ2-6,CASSLRSGGFSGANVLTF,TGTGCCAGCAGCTTGCGGAGCGGGGGTTTCTCTGGGGCCAACGTCCTGACTTTC
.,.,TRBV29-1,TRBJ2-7,CSVVPTTGRTISYEQYF,TGCAGCGTGGTCCCCACAACGGGACGGACGATTTCCTACGAGCAGTACTTC
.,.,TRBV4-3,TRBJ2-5,CASSQWGPPYQETQYF,TGCGCCAGCAGCCAATGGGGACCGCCGTACCAAGAGACCCAGTACTTC
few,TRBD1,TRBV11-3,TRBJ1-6,CASSPGQPNSALHF,TGTGCCAGCAGCCCGGGACAGCCAAATTCAGCCCTCCACTTT
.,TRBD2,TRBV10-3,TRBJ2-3,CAISEPQGSGGAQITQYF,TGTGCCATCAGTGAGCCCCAAGGGAGCGGGGGGGCACAGATTACGCAGTATTTT
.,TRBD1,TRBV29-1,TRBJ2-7,CSVEDPGQAAGEQYF,TGCAGCGTTGAAGATCCGGGACAGGCGGCCGGCGAGCAGTACTTC
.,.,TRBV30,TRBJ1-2,CAWGVDYGYTF,TGTGCCTGGGGAGTGGACTATGGCTACACCTTC
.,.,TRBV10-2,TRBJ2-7,CASSDGEDRRQYF,TGCGCCAGCAGTGACGGGGAGGACAGAAGGCAGTACTTC
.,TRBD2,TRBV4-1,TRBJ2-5,CASSQDLQRGARETQYF,TGCGCCAGCAGCCAAGATCTCCAGCGGGGGGCACGTGAGACCCAGTACTTC
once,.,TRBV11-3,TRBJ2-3,CASSPGGGGRTGLDTQYF,TGTGCCAGCAGCCCCGGGGGTGGCGGGCGGACCGGGTTGGATACGCAGTATTTT
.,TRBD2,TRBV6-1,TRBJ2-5,CASTASGVYGETQYF,TGTGCCAGCACAGCTAGCGGGGTGTATGGGGAGACCCAGTACTTC
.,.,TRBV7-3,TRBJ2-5,CASSSGVRGNQETQYF,TGTGCCAGCAGCTCAGGGGTCAGGGGAAACCAAGAGACCCAGTACTTC
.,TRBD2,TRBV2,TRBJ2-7,CASSGLAGENYEQYF,TGTGCCAGCAGTGGACTAGCGGGGGAGAACTACGAGCAGTACTTC
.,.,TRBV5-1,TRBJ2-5,CASSAASYQETQYF,TGCGCCAGCAGCGCAGCAAGTTACCAAGAGACCCAGTACTTC
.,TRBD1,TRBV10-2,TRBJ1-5,CASSRQGVNNQPQHF,TGCGCCAGCAGCCGACAGGGGGTTAACAATCAGCCCCAGCATTTT
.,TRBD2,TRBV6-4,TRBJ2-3,CASSEAGETDTQYF,TGTGCCAGCAGTGAAGCGGGGGAGACAGATACGCAGTATTTT
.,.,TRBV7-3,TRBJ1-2,CASSLSPNYGYTF,TGTGCCAGCAGCTTATCACCTAACTATGGCTACACCTTC
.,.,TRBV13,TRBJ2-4,CASSASYKIAKNIQYF,TGTGCCAGCAGCGCGAGTTATAAAATAGCCAAAAACATTCAGTACTTC
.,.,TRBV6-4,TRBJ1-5,CASRKGLNQPQHF,TGTGCCAGCAGAAAGGGGTTGAATCAGCCCCAGCATTTT
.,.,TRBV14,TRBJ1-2,CASSQKGVRSNYGYTF,TGTGCCAGCAGCCAAAAGGGAGTCCGCTCTAACTATGGCTACACCTTC
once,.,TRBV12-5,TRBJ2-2,CASGSTSGWELFF,TGTGCTAGTGGTTCGACTAGTGGTTGGGAGCTGTTTTTT
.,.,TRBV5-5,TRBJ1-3,CASSLSGVGNTIYF,TGTGCCAGCAGCTTGTCAGGGGTCGGAAACACCATATATTTT
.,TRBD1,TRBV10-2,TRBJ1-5,CASKDRVNQPQHF,TGCGCCAGCAAGGACAGGGTGAATCAGCCCCAGCATTTT
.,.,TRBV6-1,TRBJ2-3,CASSELWRGGTDTQYF,TGTGCCAGCAGTGAACTTTGGCGGGGCGGGACAGATACGCAGTATTTT
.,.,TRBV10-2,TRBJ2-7,CASSPDGTYEQYF,TGCGCCAGCAGTCCTGACGGGACCTACGAGCAGTACTTC
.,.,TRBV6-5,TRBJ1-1,CASSYLTGKDPEAFF,TGTGCCAGCAGTTACTTAACAGGGAAAGATCCTGAAGCTTTCTTT
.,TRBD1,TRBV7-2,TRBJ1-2,CASSPPGQGFGYTF,TGTGCCAGCAGCCCGCCGGGACAGGGGTTTGGCTACACCTTC
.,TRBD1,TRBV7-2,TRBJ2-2,CASSFRTGVNTGELFF,TGTGCCAGCAGCTTCAGGACAGGCGTGAACACCGGGGAGCTGTTTTTT
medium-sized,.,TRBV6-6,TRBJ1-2,CAIIDGFYGYTF,TGTGCCATTATAGATGGGTTTTACGGCTACACCTTC
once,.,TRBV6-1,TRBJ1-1,CAGTGGSLNTEAFF,TGTGCTGGGACGGGGGGCTCTCTGAACACTGAAGCTTTCTTT
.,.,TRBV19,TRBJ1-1,CASSTGSDGTEAFF,TGTGCCAGTAGTACCGGGAGTGACGGCACTGAAGCTTTCTTT
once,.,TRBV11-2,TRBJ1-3,CASSLDAGNTIYF,TGTGCCAGCAGCTTAGATGCTGGAAACACCATATATTTT
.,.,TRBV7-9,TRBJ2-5,CASSKLFGTETQYF,TGTGCCAGCAGCAAACTCTTCGGAACAGAGACCCAGTACTTC
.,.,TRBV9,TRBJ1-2,CASSKTDTSYGYTF,TGTGCCAGCAGTAAGACCGATACTTCCTATGGCTACACCTTC
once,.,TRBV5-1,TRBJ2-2,CASSLTGLNTGELFF,TGCGCCAGCAGCTTGACAGGGCTGAACACCGGGGAGCTGTTTTTT
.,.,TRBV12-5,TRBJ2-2,CASGFQVGTGELFF,TGTGCTAGTGGTTTTCAGGTCGGCACCGGGGAGCTGTTTTTT
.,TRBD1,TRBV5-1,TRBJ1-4,CASSLAGTGREKLFF,TGCGCCAGCAGCTTGGCCGGGACAGGGCGCGAAAAACTGTTTTTT
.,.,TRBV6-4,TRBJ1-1,CASSDRGGTEAFF,TGTGCCAGCAGTGATAGAGGGGGTACTGAAGCTTTCTTT
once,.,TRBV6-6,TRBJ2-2,CASSYPISGELFF,TGTGCCAGCAGCTACCCCATCTCCGGGGAGCTGTTTTTT
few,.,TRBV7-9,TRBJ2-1,CASSLSSGFVDEQFF,TGTGCCAGCAGCTTATCATCAGGTTTTGTCGATGAGCAGTTCTTC
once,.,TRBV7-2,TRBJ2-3,CASSRTGSTDTQYF,TGTGCCAGCAGCCGGACGGGAAGCACAGATACGCAGTATTTT
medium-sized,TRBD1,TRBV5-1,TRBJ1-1,CASSPLEGTGLLRNTEAFF,TGCGCCAGCAGCCCATTAGAAGGGACAGGGCTCCTTAGGAACACTGAAGCTTTCTTT
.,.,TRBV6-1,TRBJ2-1,CASSQYGQNNEQFF,TGTGCCAGCAGTCAATACGGACAGAACAATGAGCAGTTCTTC
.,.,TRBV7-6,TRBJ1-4,CASSLRGGKLFF,TGTGCCAGCAGCTTAAGGGGGGGAAAACTGTTTTTT
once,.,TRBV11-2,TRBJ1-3,CASSLVMSGNTIYF,TGTGCCAGCAGCTTAGTCATGTCGGGAAACACCATATATTTT